This record covers a single T cell receptor beta chain. The antigen is not known. This record comes from a study of cytomegalovirus exposure and HLA in healthy donors. The study, taken as a whole, reports: Researchers reported in a later analysis that a missense DCLRE1C variant was tied to TCR beta V- and J-gene trimming.

The PCR used 60 Vbeta and 13 Jbeta primers. The repertoire was sequenced with immunoSEQ multiplex PCR; TCRdb's copy has only in-frame clones and lacks some. The table has roughly 81,000 clones, around 80% seen once. The material sequenced was PBMCs. The origin of this receptor is a man aged 25 to 45 in good health and CMV-seronegative.

The CDR3 coding sequence is TGTGCCAGCAGCCAGACAGGGGAGGGGGAAAAACTGTTTTTT. It translates to CASSQTGEGEKLFF. V and J are TRBV7-6 and TRBJ1-4; 8 bases agree with TRBD1. Germline trimming cut 5 bases from V and 8 bases from J; bases unmatched to any gene: 7. CDR1 SGHVS and CDR2 FNYEAQ come from the germline V gene. CDR3 length: 14 residues.